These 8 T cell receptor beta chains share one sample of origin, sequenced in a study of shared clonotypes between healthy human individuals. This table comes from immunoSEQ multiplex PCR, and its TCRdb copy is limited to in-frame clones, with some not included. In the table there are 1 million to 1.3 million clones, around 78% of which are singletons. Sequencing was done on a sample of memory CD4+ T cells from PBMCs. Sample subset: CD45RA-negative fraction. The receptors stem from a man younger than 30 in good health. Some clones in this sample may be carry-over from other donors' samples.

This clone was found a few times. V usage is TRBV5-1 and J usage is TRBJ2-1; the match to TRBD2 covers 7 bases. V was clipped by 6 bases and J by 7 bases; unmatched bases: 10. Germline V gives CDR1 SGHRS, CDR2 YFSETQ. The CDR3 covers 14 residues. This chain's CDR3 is CASKRDGPTNEQFF. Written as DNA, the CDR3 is TGCGCCAGCAAGCGGGACGGACCTACAAATGAGCAGTTCTTC.

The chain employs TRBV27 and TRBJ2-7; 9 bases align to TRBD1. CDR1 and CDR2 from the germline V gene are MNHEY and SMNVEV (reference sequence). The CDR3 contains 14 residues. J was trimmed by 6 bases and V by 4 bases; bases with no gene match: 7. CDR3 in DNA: TGTGCCAGCAGTTCAGGACAGGGGAGAAGCGAGCAGTACTTC. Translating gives CASSSGQGRSEQYF.

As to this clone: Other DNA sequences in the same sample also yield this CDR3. CDR3 DNA: TGTGCCAGCAGCGGGAGCACCGGGGAGCTGTTTTTT. Translated, it gives CASSGSTGELFF. This chain joins TRBV9 and TRBJ2-2; D gene uncertain. Trimming took 3 bases from V and 4 from J, leaving 4 bases between them. Germline V gene lookup returns CDR1 SGDLS and CDR2 YYNGEE. The CDR3 is 12 amino acids.

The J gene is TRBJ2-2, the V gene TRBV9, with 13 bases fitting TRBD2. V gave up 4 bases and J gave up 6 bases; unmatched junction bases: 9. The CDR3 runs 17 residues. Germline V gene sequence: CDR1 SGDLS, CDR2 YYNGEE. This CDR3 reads CASSPRTSGRISGELFF. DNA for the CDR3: TGTGCCAGCAGCCCTCGGACTAGCGGGAGAATATCCGGGGAGCTGTTTTTT.

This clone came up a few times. The CDR3 reads CASSADGQRNTGELFF. CDR3 DNA: TGTGCCAGCAGCGCTGACGGACAGCGAAACACCGGGGAGCTGTTTTTT. J is TRBJ2-2 and V is TRBV9; D perhaps matches TRBD1 (6 bases). The germline V gene has CDR1 SGDLS and CDR2 YYNGEE. This CDR3 comprises 16 residues. V lost 3 bases, J lost 2 bases, and 14 bases lay in between.

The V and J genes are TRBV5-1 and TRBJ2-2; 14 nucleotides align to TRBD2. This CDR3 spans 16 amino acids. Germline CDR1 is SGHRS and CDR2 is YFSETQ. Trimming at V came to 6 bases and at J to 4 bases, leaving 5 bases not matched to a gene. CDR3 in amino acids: CASTRLAGGGTGELFF. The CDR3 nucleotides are TGCGCCAGCACCCGACTAGCGGGAGGGGGCACCGGGGAGCTGTTTTTT.

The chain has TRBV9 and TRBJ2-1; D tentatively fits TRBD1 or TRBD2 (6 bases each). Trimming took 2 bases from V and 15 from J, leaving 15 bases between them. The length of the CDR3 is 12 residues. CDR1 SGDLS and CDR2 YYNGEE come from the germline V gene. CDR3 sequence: CASSVTRGRPFF. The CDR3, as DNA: TGTGCCAGCAGCGTTACTCGGGGGCGGCCGTTCTTC.

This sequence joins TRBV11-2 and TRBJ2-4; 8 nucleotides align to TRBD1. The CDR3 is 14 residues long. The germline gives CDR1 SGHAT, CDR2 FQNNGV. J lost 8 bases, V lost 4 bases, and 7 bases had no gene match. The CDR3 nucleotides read TGTGCCAGCAGCTCGACAGGGGAGGCATACATTCAGTACTTC. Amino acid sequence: CASSSTGEAYIQYF. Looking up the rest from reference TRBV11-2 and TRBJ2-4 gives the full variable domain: EAGVAQSPRYKIIEKRQSVAFWCNPISGHATLYWYQQILGQGPKLLIQFQNNGVVDDSQLPKDRFSAERLKGVDSTLKIQPAKLEDSAVYLCASSSTGEAYIQYFGAGTRLSVL.